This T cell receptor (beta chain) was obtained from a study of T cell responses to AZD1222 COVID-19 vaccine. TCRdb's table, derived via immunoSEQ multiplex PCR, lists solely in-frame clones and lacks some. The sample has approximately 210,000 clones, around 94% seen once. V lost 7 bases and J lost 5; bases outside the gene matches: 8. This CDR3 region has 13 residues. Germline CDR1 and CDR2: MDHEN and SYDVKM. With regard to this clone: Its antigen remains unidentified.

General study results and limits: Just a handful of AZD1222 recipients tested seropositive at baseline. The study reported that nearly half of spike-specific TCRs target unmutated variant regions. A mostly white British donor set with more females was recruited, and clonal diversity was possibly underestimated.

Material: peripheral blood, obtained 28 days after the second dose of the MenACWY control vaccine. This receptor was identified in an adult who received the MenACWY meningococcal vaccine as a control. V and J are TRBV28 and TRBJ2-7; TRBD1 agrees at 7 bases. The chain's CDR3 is CASNVGQLDEQYF. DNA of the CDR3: TGTGCCAGCAATGTGGGACAGCTGGACGAGCAGTACTTC.